The rows below give T cell receptor beta chains drawn from one sample of a study of Tregs in tolerant kidney transplant recipients. Sequenced by immunoSEQ multiplex PCR; TCRdb stores in-frame clones only, minus some. The table lists some 55,000 clones, around four fifths of them singletons. The sequenced sample was CD4+ T cells from blood. The receptors originated from a human donor in good health. The conserved cysteine and the conserved F or W are not part of the CDR3 here. Fields, in order: J gene, V gene, CDR3 protein.

>TRBJ2-3|TRBV5-1
ASSLEGTDTQY
>TRBJ1-2|TRBV4-1
ASSREGEGAGHGYT
>TRBJ2-3|TRBV7-9
ASSSSTSTDTQY
>TRBJ2-5|TRBV2
ASSDIRLAGGPLMETQY
>TRBJ1-3|TRBV4-2
ASSQDLGHRSGNTIY
>TRBJ1-3|TRBV19
ASRRASGNTIY
>TRBJ2-3|TRBV5-1
ASSWIGTEAFTDTQY
>TRBJ2-5|TRBV4-2
ASSQVGRQETQY
>TRBJ2-1|TRBV5-6
ASSPLNSWTSFEQF
>TRBJ2-7|TRBV20-1
SARGTWEQY